This T cell receptor beta chain was captured by sequencing in a study of shared clonotypes between healthy human individuals. Study conclusions and caveats: Non-shared clonotypes were found to have lower generation probabilities than the clonotypes that were shared by all four of the sorted-subset donors.

Trimming cost V 5 bases and J 4 bases; bases outside gene matches: 7. Germline V gene lookup returns CDR1 KGHSH and CDR2 LQKENI. This CDR3 has 14 amino acids. The naive CD8 population came from CD45RO-negative cells selected for CCR7, without terminally differentiated effector memory CD45RA+ cells. The authors distributed each subset's genomic DNA evenly over several immunoSEQ plates. In the original processing: ImmunoSEQ output held junction-only sequences without quality scores, so filtering differed. Repertoires were generated with immunoSEQ multiplex PCR, while TCRdb's copy carries only in-frame clones and drops some. The V and J calls and clone size come from that table; D and trimming were worked out from the DNA. The table includes 2 million to 2.5 million clones, 85% to 95% detected once. In the case of this clone: Its antigen is unknown.

The sequence came from a man aged 18 to 30 in good health. Some clones in this sample may be carry-over from other donors' samples. This chain joins TRBV18 and TRBJ2-7, with 8 positions matching TRBD2. Sequenced material: naive CD8+ T cells from PBMCs. CDR3 nucleotide sequence: TGTGCCAGCTCATCCCCGACGGGAGGGTACGAGCAGTACTTC. Translated, it gives CASSSPTGGYEQYF.